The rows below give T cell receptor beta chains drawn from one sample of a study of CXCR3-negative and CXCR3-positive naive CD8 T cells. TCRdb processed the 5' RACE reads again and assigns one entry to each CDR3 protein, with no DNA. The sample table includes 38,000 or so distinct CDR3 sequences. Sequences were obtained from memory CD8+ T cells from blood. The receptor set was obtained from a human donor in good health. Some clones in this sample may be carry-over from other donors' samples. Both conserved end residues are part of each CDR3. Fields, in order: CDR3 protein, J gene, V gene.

CDR3 protein: CASKDNVNQPQHF
J gene: TRBJ1-5
V gene: TRBV6-2/TRBV6-3

CDR3 protein: CASSQVGETGELFF
J gene: TRBJ2-2
V gene: TRBV12-3/TRBV12-4

CDR3 protein: CASTRGRTGLEGTPGELFF
J gene: TRBJ2-2
V gene: TRBV19

CDR3 protein: CASSKDGGAGTEAFF
J gene: TRBJ1-1
V gene: TRBV21-1

CDR3 protein: CSARGGVEYEQYF
J gene: TRBJ2-7
V gene: TRBV20-1

CDR3 protein: CATQERGFQETQYF
J gene: TRBJ2-5
V gene: TRBV6-2/TRBV6-3

CDR3 protein: CASSFLAGAKNIQYF
J gene: TRBJ2-4
V gene: TRBV2

CDR3 protein: CSARPLKTGSYEQYF
J gene: TRBJ2-7
V gene: TRBV20-1

CDR3 protein: CASPGRGKQYF
J gene: TRBJ2-7
V gene: TRBV5-1

CDR3 protein: CASSLGVEEQYF
J gene: TRBJ2-7
V gene: TRBV7-9

CDR3 protein: CASSPYPERDEQFF
J gene: TRBJ2-1
V gene: TRBV28

CDR3 protein: CASREEPLGQYF
J gene: TRBJ2-7
V gene: TRBV2

CDR3 protein: CASSLADAYEQYF
J gene: TRBJ2-7
V gene: TRBV7-6

CDR3 protein: CASSPQGHQPQHF
J gene: TRBJ1-5
V gene: TRBV27

CDR3 protein: CASSLRGASYEQYF
J gene: TRBJ2-7
V gene: TRBV28